Described below is a single T cell receptor beta chain sequence and its context. No cognate antigen has been identified for it. One base away there is no much larger clone; base qualities are not given. In light of the paper, this sample's time point label describes: baseline before first vaccination. Vaccinee samples came from UK trials COV001 and COV002, including a single-blind randomized controlled phase 2/3 trial of AZD1222 (ChAdOx1 nCoV-19) in healthy adults. For TCRbeta chain sequencing, PBMC samples were collected from trial participants at day 0 and at day 28 after the second dose. The trim is 1 base for V and 0 bases for J, with a gap of 7 bases between the germline ends. Including cysteine and phenylalanine, the CDR3 has 15 amino acids. Only the CDR3 region is kept as DNA, spanning 45 bases read in frame from base 1. Based on the germline V gene, the CDR1 and CDR2 sequences are MNHNS and SASEGT.

These data originate in a study of T cell responses to AZD1222 COVID-19 vaccine listed by TCRdb under 2021. Looking at the study overall: AZD1222 recipients given second doses at about 4 weeks or at about 12 weeks were pooled, since spike-specific TCR depth and breadth were not found to differ between the two schedules. TCR sequencing covered about 230 trial participants: around 210 given two doses of AZD1222 and 26 given two doses of MenACWY control vaccine. Trial participants were enrolled into age subgroups of 18-55, 56-69 and 70-plus years, which contained about 150, 27 and 61 TCR-sequenced participants, respectively. What the study reported, not specific to this receptor: In the small 56-69-year group, the increase in depth fell short of significance, most likely because of low power. Participants were mostly white British and included more females than males, and it was suggested by the authors that clonal diversity may have been underestimated. Only a handful of AZD1222 recipients were SARS-CoV-2 seropositive at baseline, limiting conclusions about previously exposed vaccinees. Vaccine-associated CD4 TCRs spanned the whole spike protein, with dominant responses in regions 160-218 and 743-854. A significant rise in spike-specific TCR breadth and depth was observed after two AZD1222 doses relative to day 0 and relative to MenACWY recipients. Because no day 14 peak-response samples were available, repertoires were characterized only after the peak T cell response. Nearly half of unique spike-specific TCRs reportedly recognized epitopes outside regions mutated in the B.1.351 and B.1.1.7 variants.

The CDR3 regions of human TCRbeta chains were analyzed by immunosequencing. The published analysis was carried out like this. TCRs in the repertoires were compared against a reference library of SARS-CoV-2-specific TCRs that had been generated with the MIRA antigen-specificity platform. Breadth meant the fraction of unique TCRs that were SARS-CoV-2-associated, whereas depth meant the fraction of total T cells that were SARS-CoV-2-associated. Using the MIRA data, each spike-specific TCR was mapped to the spike region that the TCR reacts to and placed in a CD4 or CD8 class. Log10-transformed breadth and depth values were compared by one-way ANOVA with Sidak's multiple comparisons tests. TCRdb retrieved this table from immuneACCESS and kept in-frame rearrangements only. Not all clones are present; in checked studies, unresolved V genes account for under half, and no reason is known for the remainder. The V and J calls and clone size were taken over from that table, and D and trimming were inferred from the DNA. The sample contains 170,000 or so clones, 90% of them found a single time. The ten largest make up more than 1.3% of the sample.

The clonotype comes from an adult in good health. The sequence joins TRBV6-1 to TRBJ1-3, with no confidently assigned D gene. The source was peripheral blood, collected on day 0 of AZD1222 vaccination. CDR3 sequence: CASSEGKISGNTIYF. The bases read TGTGCCAGCAGTGAAGGGAAAATCTCTGGAAACACCATATATTTT.